This is a list of T cell receptor beta chains from one sample in a study of technical replicates of blood from a handful of donors. Produced via immunoSEQ multiplex PCR; TCRdb's table is partial and in-frame only. There are roughly 76,000 clones in the sample; 94% occur only once, and 0.26% lies in the top ten. The sequencing input was T cells isolated from PBMCs. These receptors were collected from a human donor in good health. Each CDR3 is given with its conserved first and last residue. The D gene is left open where the match is weak. Clone sizes are given selectively: once, few, many, or a class where the clone is expanded.

j_call | d_call | v_call | cdr3_length | clone_size | cdr3_aa | cdr3_nt
TRBJ1-4 | TRBD1 | TRBV5-1 | 14 | NA | CASSLQGAGAKLFF | TGCGCCAGCAGCCTACAGGGGGCAGGGGCAAAACTGTTTTTT
TRBJ1-4 | NA | TRBV11-2 | 14 | NA | CASSLEGTNEKLFF | TGTGCCAGCAGCTTAGAGGGCACTAATGAAAAACTGTTTTTT
TRBJ1-4 | NA | TRBV18 | 15 | NA | CASSPREVWKEKLFF | TGTGCCAGCTCACCCAGGGAAGTGTGGAAGGAAAAACTGTTTTTT
TRBJ1-1 | NA | TRBV11-2 | 14 | NA | CASSLELPRAEAFF | TGTGCCAGCAGCTTAGAATTGCCCCGGGCTGAAGCTTTCTTT
TRBJ1-2 | TRBD1 | TRBV9 | 13 | NA | CASSPTGNYGYTF | TGTGCCAGCAGCCCGACAGGGAACTATGGCTACACCTTC
TRBJ2-1 | TRBD2 | TRBV4-1 | 17 | NA | CASSQEFRTSPSDEQFF | TGCGCCAGCAGCCAAGAATTCAGGACTAGTCCATCCGATGAGCAGTTCTTC
TRBJ1-2 | NA | TRBV6-5 | 15 | NA | CASSRREGENYGYTF | TGTGCCAGCAGTCGGCGTGAAGGGGAAAACTATGGCTACACCTTC
TRBJ2-1 | TRBD2 | TRBV15 | 16 | NA | CATSRDGLAVYNEQFF | TGTGCCACCAGCAGAGATGGACTAGCGGTATACAATGAGCAGTTCTTC
TRBJ1-5 | TRBD1 | TRBV2 | 18 | NA | CAITSPGTGGLRNQPQHF | TGTGCCATCACGAGTCCGGGGACAGGGGGCCTTCGCAATCAGCCCCAGCATTTT
TRBJ2-1 | TRBD2 | TRBV7-9 | 16 | NA | CASSLEAGGKRNEQFF | TGTGCCAGCAGCTTAGAAGCGGGAGGGAAGAGGAATGAGCAGTTCTTC
TRBJ2-1 | TRBD2 | TRBV11-3 | 14 | NA | CASSLGRAGYEQFF | TGTGCCAGCAGCTTAGGCCGAGCGGGGTATGAGCAGTTCTTC
TRBJ2-7 | TRBD2 | TRBV6-1 | 16 | NA | CASSEAGTSGAYEQYF | TGTGCCAGCAGTGAAGCGGGTACTAGCGGAGCCTACGAGCAGTACTTC
TRBJ2-3 | TRBD2 | TRBV2 | 19 | once | CASMGGTSGSPHSADTQYF | TGTGCCAGCATGGGGGGGACTAGCGGGAGCCCCCATTCAGCAGATACGCAGTATTTT
TRBJ1-2 | TRBD1 | TRBV7-9 | 11 | NA | CASSLTGLTTF | TGTGCCAGCAGCTTGACAGGGCTCACCACCTTC